One and the same sample provided the 30 T cell receptor beta chains below, sequenced in a study of human T cells and chemical hapten exposure. Total RNA was isolated from whole blood that had not been fractionated. Single cDNA molecules in the library carried unique molecular identifiers attached during preparation. TCRdb itself ran the reads through MiXCR, one entry per CDR3 protein. The sample lists 95,000 to 150,000 distinct CDR3 sequences; about 8.9% were seen once. The sequencing input was whole blood. The source is a human donor in good health. Some clones in this sample may be carry-over from other donors' samples.

This clonotype was observed a few times. One end of the junction is discordant with germline, which a read error may explain. The chain joins TRBV2 to TRBJ2-5; D is unresolved. Germline loops: CDR1 SNHLY, CDR2 FYNNEI. The length of the CDR3 is 11 residues. The CDR3 spells CASKNQGTQYF. CDR3 in DNA: TGTGCCAGCAAAAACCAAGGGACCCAGTACTTC.

The CDR3 nucleotides read TGTGCCAGCAGCCCGAGGGGACAGGGGCTTCACAATGAGCAGTTCTTC. Protein product: CASSPRGQGLHNEQFF. The gene calls are TRBV7-8 and TRBJ2-1; 10 bases are shared with TRBD1. Germline loops: CDR1 SGHVS, CDR2 FQNEAQ. The CDR3 consists of 16 residues. The trim removed 5 bases at V and 5 bases at J, leaving 9 bases unmatched.

This chain uses TRBV7-7 with TRBJ2-7; tentatively, D is TRBD1 (6 bases). Germline-derived CDR1 and CDR2 are SSHAT and FNYEAQ (reference sequence). The CDR3 has 14 residues. Trimming took off 5 bases at V and 2 bases at J, with 13 bases between the two ends. The CDR3 region has the DNA TGTGCCAGCAGCCCCTCGACAGGAACCTACGAGCAGTACTTC. Amino acids: CASSPSTGTYEQYF.

This clonotype occurred a few times. V gene TRBV7-6 combines with J gene TRBJ2-1, with no clear D. Trimming left V 1 base short and J 4 bases short, with 11 bases between. The germline V gene has CDR1 SGHVS and CDR2 FNYEAQ. The CDR3 covers 15 residues. This chain's CDR3 is CASSLDVGEYNEQFF. CDR3 bases: TGTGCCAGCAGCTTAGACGTGGGCGAGTACAATGAGCAGTTCTTC.

This clonotype was detected only a few times. The chain recombines TRBV5-5 with TRBJ2-5, with TRBD1 as a possible D gene (5 bases). The CDR3 is made up of 14 amino acids. Trimming removed 6 bases from V and 3 bases from J, with 15 bases in between. Germline V gene data show CDR1 as SGHKS and CDR2 as YYEKEE (reference sequence). Written as DNA, the CDR3 is TGTGCCAGCACCCCTGCCCTCAGGGAAGAGACCCAGTACTTC. Its translation is CASTPALREETQYF.

The rearrangement links TRBV5-4 to TRBJ1-5, with a weak D call TRBD1 (5 bases). Germline CDR1 and CDR2: SGHNT and YYREEE (reference sequence). This CDR3 contains 13 residues. V lost 0 bases and J lost 7, with 8 bases in between. CDR3 protein: CASSLGGEQPQHF. The CDR3 DNA sequence: TGTGCCAGCAGCTTGGGGGGGGAGCAGCCCCAGCATTTT. Full variable domain (rest looked up from reference TRBV5-4 and TRBJ1-5): ETGVTQSPTHLIKTRGQQVTLRCSSQSGHNTVSWYQQALGQGPQFIFQYYREEENGRGNFPPRFSGLQFPNYSSELNVNALELDDSALYLCASSLGGEQPQHFGDGTRLSIL.

This chain joins TRBV20-1 and TRBJ2-3, with TRBD1 matching 9 bases. Germline V gives CDR1 DFQATT, CDR2 SNEGSKA (reference sequence). This CDR3 is 16 amino acids long. V gave up 1 base and J gave up 3 bases; unmatched junction bases: 8. The CDR3 here is CSARGIAGQGTDTQYF. The CDR3 coding sequence is TGCAGTGCTAGAGGGATTGCGGGACAGGGTACAGATACGCAGTATTTT.

The table lists this clonotype with many counts. The rearrangement joins TRBV6-5 to TRBJ1-6, with unresolved D. V was shortened by 2 bases and J by 10 bases, with 9 bases between the two germline ends. This CDR3 is built from 13 residues. From germline, CDR1 is MNHEY and CDR2 SVGAGI. As DNA, the CDR3 is TGTGCCAGCAGTTACAGCGCCGGGTCACCCCTCCACTTT. This gives the protein CASSYSAGSPLHF.

In its sample, this clonotype was seen a few times. This CDR3 is CASSSSGGSYF. The CDR3 nucleotides are TGTGCCAGCAGTAGCTCGGGGGGGTCGTACTTC. The chain combines TRBV6-5 with TRBJ2-7; 8 bases agree with TRBD2. In germline, CDR1 is MNHEY, CDR2 SVGAGI. This CDR3 spans 11 amino acids. V was clipped by 5 bases and J by 12 bases; unmatched bases: 6.

V usage is TRBV6-1 and J usage is TRBJ2-5; 7 bases map to TRBD1. Germline trimming cut 4 bases from V and 1 base from J; bases unmatched to any gene: 3. The CDR3 contains 14 residues. Germline lookup yields CDR1 MNHNS and CDR2 SASEGT. CDR3 residues: CASSAQGFQETQYF. The CDR3 DNA reads as TGTGCCAGCAGTGCACAGGGGTTCCAAGAGACCCAGTACTTC.

A few counts support this clonotype. The rearrangement joins TRBV6-2 or TRBV6-3 to TRBJ1-5, with D possibly matching TRBD1 (6 bases). V lost 7 bases and J lost 0, with 19 bases in between. Germline V gives CDR1 MNHEY, CDR2 SVGEGT. The CDR3 runs 17 residues. The CDR3, as DNA: TGTGCCAGCACCCTCCGGGGGCCCCTGTATAGCAATCAGCCCCAGCATTTT. It encodes CASTLRGPLYSNQPQHF.

This chain uses TRBV5-1 with TRBJ2-3, with 10 nucleotides matching TRBD2. The CDR3 sequence is 18 residues long. Germline lookup yields CDR1 SGHRS and CDR2 YFSETQ. V lost 0 bases, J lost 0 bases, and 7 bases stayed unmatched. The CDR3 DNA follows: TGCGCCAGCAGCTTGGGGCTAGCGGGGGTCACTAGCACAGATACGCAGTATTTT. Translating it yields CASSLGLAGVTSTDTQYF.

The chain employs TRBV2 and TRBJ2-1; 11 positions agree with TRBD2. The CDR3 runs 16 residues. V shed 5 bases, J shed 5 bases, and the junction held 8 bases outside the gene matches. Germline CDR1 SNHLY, CDR2 FYNNEI. The CDR3 bases are TGTGCCAGCAGTCCCACTACTAGCGGGAGTAACAATGAGCAGTTCTTC. It is translated as CASSPTTSGSNNEQFF.

This clonotype was counted between two and nine times. The chain uses TRBV5-4 and TRBJ2-3; TRBD2 matches 8 bases. Germline assignment: CDR1 SGHNT and CDR2 YYREEE (reference sequence). The CDR3 length is 14 residues. V dropped 0 bases and J dropped 5; count of bases not matched to a gene: 2. For the CDR3, the DNA is TGTGCCAGCAGCTTGGGGCTAGCGGGAGATACGCAGTATTTT. Translation: CASSLGLAGDTQYF.

There are many counts of this clonotype. The V call is TRBV7-2, the J call TRBJ1-5; D not certain. The V end lost 5 bases, the J end lost 3 bases, and 14 bases lay between the germline ends. This CDR3 comprises 15 residues. Germline V CDR1 and CDR2: SGHTA, FQGNSA. Written as DNA, the CDR3 is TGTGCCAGCAGCGGTGAGACCGTTACCAATCAGCCCCAGCATTTT. As protein: CASSGETVTNQPQHF.

The chain links TRBV6-2 or TRBV6-3 to TRBJ2-7; D gene uncertain. The CDR3 spans 14 residues. Germline CDR1 reads MNHEY; CDR2 reads SVGEGT. The V and J ends lost 0 bases and 4 bases respectively, with 10 bases between them. Here the CDR3 reads CASSYSELPYEQYF. CDR3 nucleotides: TGTGCCAGCAGTTACTCGGAACTACCATACGAGCAGTACTTC.

This clonotype has only a few counts. The CDR3 DNA reads as TGTGCCAGCAGCCCTTTCTTCTCCGGCGCTGAAGCTTTCTTT. It specifies CASSPFFSGAEAFF. This chain joins TRBV5-4 and TRBJ1-1; no firm D call. The germline V gene encodes CDR1 SGHNT and CDR2 YYREEE (reference sequence). CDR3 length: 14 amino acids. V was trimmed by 4 bases and J by 6 bases, leaving 16 bases between them.

This clonotype was seen ten or more times. This sequence joins TRBV20-1 and TRBJ2-7, with D possibly being TRBD1 (6 bases). The V gene lost 4 bases and the J gene lost 4 bases, with 14 bases spanning the gap. CDR1 and CDR2 from the germline V gene are DFQATT and SNEGSKA (reference sequence). The CDR3 totals 13 residues. The CDR3 sequence is CSATTTGLYEQYF. The CDR3, as DNA: TGCAGTGCTACCACCACAGGGTTGTACGAGCAGTACTTC.

This clonotype was seen more than once but under ten times. This CDR3 reads CASSIVATNEKLFF. As DNA, the CDR3 is TGTGCCAGTAGTATAGTTGCAACTAATGAAAAACTGTTTTTT. J is TRBJ1-4 and V is TRBV19; no clear D. This CDR3 comprises 14 residues. V was shortened by 1 base and J by 0 bases, with 3 bases between the two germline ends. Germline CDR1 and CDR2: LNHDA and SQIVND (reference sequence).

This clonotype was picked up a small number of times. The chain carries TRBV12-3 or TRBV12-4 and TRBJ1-5, with a tentative D call TRBD1 (5 bases). The CDR3 consists of 14 residues. V lost 7 bases and J lost 0, with 10 bases in between. As DNA, the CDR3 is TGTGCCAGCACTCAGGGTACTAGCAATCAGCCCCAGCATTTT. Translated, it gives CASTQGTSNQPQHF.

The table lists this clonotype with many counts. The chain recombines TRBV6-2 or TRBV6-3 with TRBJ1-1; possible D gene TRBD1, 5 bases. This CDR3 contains 14 residues. The V end was cut by 4 bases, the J end by 6 bases, with 15 bases between. Germline loops: CDR1 MNHEY, CDR2 SVGEGT. CDR3 nucleotide sequence: TGTGCCAGCAGTTGGAGCAGGGAAATGGCTGAAGCTTTCTTT. Translation gives CASSWSREMAEAFF.

This clonotype has ten or more counts. The rearrangement joins TRBV15 to TRBJ1-4, with 7 bases matching TRBD1. The CDR3 runs to 14 residues. After removal of 1 base from V and 5 bases from J, the junction contained 1 base not matched to a gene. CDR1 is LNHNV and CDR2 is YYDKDF in the germline V gene (reference sequence). The CDR3: CATSRGGQNEKLFF. CDR3 DNA sequence: TGTGCCACCAGCAGAGGGGGACAGAATGAAAAACTGTTTTTT.

This clonotype appeared a few times. V is TRBV28 and J is TRBJ1-2, with D possibly matching TRBD1 (5 bases). The germline gives CDR1 MDHEN, CDR2 SYDVKM. The CDR3 is 16 residues long. Trimming stripped 6 bases from V and 4 bases from J, with 21 bases between. In DNA, the CDR3 is TGTGCCAGCAGCTTGGGGGTCCCGGCGGACCGCTATGGCTACACCTTC. Its protein is CASSLGVPADRYGYTF.

This chain uses TRBV6-6 with TRBJ2-7; TRBD1 matches at 9 bases. The CDR3 loop spans 16 amino acids. V lost 5 bases and J lost 2; bases outside the gene matches: 10. The germline gives CDR1 MNHNY, CDR2 SVGAGI (reference sequence). CDR3 amino acids: CASSKTWDRATYEQYF. The CDR3 nucleotides read TGTGCCAGCAGTAAGACCTGGGACAGGGCGACCTACGAGCAGTACTTC.

This clonotype was detected a few times. The chain joins TRBV6-5 to TRBJ2-3; possibly TRBD2 for D (5 bases). This CDR3 spans 16 amino acids. Trimming shortened V by 5 bases and J by 0 bases, and 15 bases separated the two germline ends. Germline CDR1 reads MNHEY; CDR2 reads SVGAGI. The CDR3 region is CASSIHPGSSTDTQYF. CDR3 coding DNA: TGTGCCAGCAGTATCCACCCGGGGTCTAGCACAGATACGCAGTATTTT.

This clonotype has more than one count but fewer than ten. The chain employs TRBV14 and TRBJ1-2; 9 nucleotides line up with TRBD1. Germline assignment: CDR1 SGHDN and CDR2 FVKESK. V was clipped by 8 bases and J by 4 bases; unmatched bases: 5. The CDR3 loop spans 13 amino acids. The CDR3 region is CASSDRGSYGYTF. The CDR3 bases are TGTGCCAGCTCGGACAGGGGATCCTATGGCTACACCTTC.

Turning to this clonotype: The conserved phenylalanine or tryptophan normally closing the CDR3 is absent here, so this likely arose from a read error. J is TRBJ1-2 and V is TRBV7-8, with D perhaps TRBD1 (5 bases). Germline V gene lookup returns CDR1 SGHVS and CDR2 FQNEAQ. V was pared by 2 bases and J by 6 bases, with 19 bases between. The CDR3 consists of 16 residues. CDR3 bases: TGTGCCAGCAGCTTAAACCGGGCAGGGTTATTGGATGGCTACACCTAC. It encodes CASSLNRAGLLDGYTY.

The CDR3 reads CATSREGGGVYEQYF. CDR3 DNA: TGTGCCACCAGCAGAGAGGGAGGGGGAGTCTACGAGCAGTACTTC. The V and J genes are TRBV15 and TRBJ2-7; D may be TRBD2 (7 bases). The CDR3 runs 15 residues. Germline-derived CDR1 and CDR2 are LNHNV and YYDKDF (reference sequence). Trimming took 0 bases from V and 3 from J, leaving 12 bases between them.

Ten or more counts support this clonotype. This chain connects TRBV20-1 to TRBJ2-2; D remains ambiguous. Trimming removed 0 bases from V and 0 bases from J, with 11 bases in between. Germline V gene sequence: CDR1 DFQATT, CDR2 SNEGSKA (reference sequence). This CDR3 has 16 amino acids. The CDR3 reads CSARDPRTANTGELFF. Here the CDR3 DNA reads TGCAGTGCTAGAGATCCCCGGACCGCGAACACCGGGGAGCTGTTTTTT.

The table lists this clonotype with many counts. The J gene is TRBJ1-2, the V gene TRBV5-1; possible D gene TRBD1, 6 bases. V was cut by 0 bases and J by 4 bases, with 13 bases left in between. CDR1 is SGHRS and CDR2 is YFSETQ in the germline V gene. The CDR3 has 15 residues. CDR3 loop: CASSLAVGTSYGYTF. The CDR3 DNA sequence: TGCGCCAGCAGCTTGGCCGTCGGGACAAGCTATGGCTACACCTTC.